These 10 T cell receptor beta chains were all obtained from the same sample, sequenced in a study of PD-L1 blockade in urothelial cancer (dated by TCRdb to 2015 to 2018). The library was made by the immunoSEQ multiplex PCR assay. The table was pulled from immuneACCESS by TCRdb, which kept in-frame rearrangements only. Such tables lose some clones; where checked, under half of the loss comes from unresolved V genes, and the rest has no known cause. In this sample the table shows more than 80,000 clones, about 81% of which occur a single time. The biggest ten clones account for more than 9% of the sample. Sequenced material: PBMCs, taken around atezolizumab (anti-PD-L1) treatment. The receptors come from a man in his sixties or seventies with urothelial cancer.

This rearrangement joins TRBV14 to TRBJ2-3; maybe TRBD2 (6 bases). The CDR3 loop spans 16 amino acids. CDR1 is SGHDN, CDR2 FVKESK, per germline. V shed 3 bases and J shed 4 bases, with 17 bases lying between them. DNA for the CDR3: TGTGCCAGCAGCCAGATCTCCGGGGGAGGCCCAGATACGCAGTATTTT. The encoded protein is CASSQISGGGPDTQYF. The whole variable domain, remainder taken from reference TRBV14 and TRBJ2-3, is EAGVTQFPSHSVIEKGQTVTLRCDPISGHDNLYWYRRVMGKEIKFLLHFVKESKQDESGMPNNRFLAERTGGTYSTLKVQPAELEDSGVYFCASSQISGGGPDTQYFGPGTRLTVL.

The CDR3 DNA is TGTGCCAGCAGCTTCCCACAGGGAAGGGGTGAAAAACTGTTTTTT. Its translation is CASSFPQGRGEKLFF. The chain employs TRBV7-9 and TRBJ1-4, with D tentatively TRBD1 (6 bases). Germline CDR1 and CDR2: SEHNR and FQNEAQ (reference sequence). Between the trimmed V and J ends, which lost 3 bases and 7 bases, there was a span of 15 bases. The length of the CDR3 is 15 residues.

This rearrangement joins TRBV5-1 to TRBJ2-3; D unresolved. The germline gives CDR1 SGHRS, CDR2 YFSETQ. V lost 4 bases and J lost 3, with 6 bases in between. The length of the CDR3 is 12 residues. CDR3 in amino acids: CASSPRTDTQYF. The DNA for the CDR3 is TGCGCCAGCAGCCCTCGGACAGATACGCAGTATTTT.

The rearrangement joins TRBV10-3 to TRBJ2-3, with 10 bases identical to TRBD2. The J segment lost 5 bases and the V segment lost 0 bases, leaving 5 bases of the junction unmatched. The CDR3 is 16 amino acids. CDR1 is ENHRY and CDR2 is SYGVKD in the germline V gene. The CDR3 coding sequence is TGTGCCATCAGTGAGTCCCTAGCGGGAGTGGGAGATACGCAGTATTTT. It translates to CAISESLAGVGDTQYF.

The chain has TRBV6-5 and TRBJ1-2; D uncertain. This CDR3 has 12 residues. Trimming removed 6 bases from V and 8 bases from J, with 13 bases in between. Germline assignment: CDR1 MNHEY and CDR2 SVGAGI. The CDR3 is CASSYEAGGYTF. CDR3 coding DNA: TGTGCCAGCAGCTACGAGGCTGGAGGCTACACCTTC.

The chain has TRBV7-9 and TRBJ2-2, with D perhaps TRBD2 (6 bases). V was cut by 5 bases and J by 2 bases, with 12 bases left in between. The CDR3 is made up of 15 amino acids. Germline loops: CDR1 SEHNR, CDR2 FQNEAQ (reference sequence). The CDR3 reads CASSPRRGNTGELFF. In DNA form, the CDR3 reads TGTGCCAGCAGCCCCCGGAGGGGCAACACCGGGGAGCTGTTTTTT.

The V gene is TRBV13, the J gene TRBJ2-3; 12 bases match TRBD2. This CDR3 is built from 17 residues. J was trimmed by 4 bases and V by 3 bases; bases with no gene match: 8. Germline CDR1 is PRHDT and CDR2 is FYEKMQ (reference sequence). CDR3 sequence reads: CASSLASGGVFPDTQYF. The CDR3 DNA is TGTGCCAGCAGCTTGGCTAGCGGGGGGGTTTTTCCAGATACGCAGTATTTT.

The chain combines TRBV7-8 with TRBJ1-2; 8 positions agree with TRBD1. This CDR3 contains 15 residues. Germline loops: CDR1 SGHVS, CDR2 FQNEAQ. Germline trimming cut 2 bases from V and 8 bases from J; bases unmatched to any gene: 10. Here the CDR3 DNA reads TGTGCCAGCAGCTTAACAGGGGGAGGTCCCCAAGGCTACACCTTC. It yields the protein CASSLTGGGPQGYTF.

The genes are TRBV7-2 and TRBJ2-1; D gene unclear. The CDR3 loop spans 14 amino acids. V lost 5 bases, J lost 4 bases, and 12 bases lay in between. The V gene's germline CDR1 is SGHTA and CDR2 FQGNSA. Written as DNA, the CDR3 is TGTGCCAGCAGCGAGGTCGAGCTGTACAATGAGCAGTTCTTC. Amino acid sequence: CASSEVELYNEQFF.

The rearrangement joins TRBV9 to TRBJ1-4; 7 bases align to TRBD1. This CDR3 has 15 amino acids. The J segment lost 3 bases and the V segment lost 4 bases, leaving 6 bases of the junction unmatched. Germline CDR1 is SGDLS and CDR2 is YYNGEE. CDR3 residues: CASSPTGDPNEKLFF. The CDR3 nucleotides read TGTGCCAGCAGCCCCACAGGGGACCCTAATGAAAAACTGTTTTTT.